The entry below describes one T cell receptor beta chain. Clones were read by immunoSEQ multiplex PCR, and TCRdb kept only the in-frame ones, dropping some. The table lists some 2 million clones, roughly 95% of them singletons. Selected positively for CCR7 and CD45RO-negative, naive CD8 cells excluded terminally differentiated effector memory CD45RA+ cells. This CDR3 has 14 amino acids. J lost 8 bases, V lost 1 base, and 4 bases had no gene match. The germline V gene has CDR1 LNHDA and CDR2 SQIVND (reference sequence). The sample originates from a study of shared clonotypes between healthy human individuals. Turning to the study itself: Donors were a couple of women and three men aged 18 to 49.

This receptor was taken from a man between 18 and 35 years old in good health. This chain connects TRBV19 to TRBJ2-1; 8 bases match TRBD2. Sample: naive CD8+ T cells sorted from blood. The CDR3 DNA sequence: TGTGCCAGTAGTATAGTCTTCGGGGGGGATGAGCAGTTCTTC. This encodes CASSIVFGGDEQFF.